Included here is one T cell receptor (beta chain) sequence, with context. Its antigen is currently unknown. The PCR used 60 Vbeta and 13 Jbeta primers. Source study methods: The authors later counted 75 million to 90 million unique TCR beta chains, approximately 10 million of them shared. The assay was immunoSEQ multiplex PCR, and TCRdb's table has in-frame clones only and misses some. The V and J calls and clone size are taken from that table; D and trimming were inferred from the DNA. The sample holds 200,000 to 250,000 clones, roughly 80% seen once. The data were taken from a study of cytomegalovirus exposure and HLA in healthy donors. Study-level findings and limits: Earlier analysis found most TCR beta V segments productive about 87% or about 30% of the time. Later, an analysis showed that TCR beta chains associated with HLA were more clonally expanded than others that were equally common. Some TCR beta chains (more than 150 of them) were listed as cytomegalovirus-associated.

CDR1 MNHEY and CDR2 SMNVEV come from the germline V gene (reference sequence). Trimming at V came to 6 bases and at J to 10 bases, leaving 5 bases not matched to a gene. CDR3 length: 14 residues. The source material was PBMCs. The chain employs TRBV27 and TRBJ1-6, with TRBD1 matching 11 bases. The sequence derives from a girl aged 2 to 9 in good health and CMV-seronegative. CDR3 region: CASSPGQGVSPLHF. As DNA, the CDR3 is TGTGCCAGCAGCCCGGGACAGGGGGTCTCACCCCTCCACTTT.